Below are 9 T cell receptor beta chains sequenced from a single sample in a study of T cells after yellow fever vaccination. TCRdb reanalysed the 5' RACE reads using MiXCR and keeps one entry per CDR3 protein. The sample carries about 240,000 distinct CDR3 sequences, 6.9% recorded once. Here the sequenced sample was CD4+ T cells sorted from PBMCs, taken 15 days after the yellow fever booster vaccination. These receptors originate from a man aged 25-45 years who received the YFV17D yellow fever vaccine.

This clonotype turned up a few times. This chain uses TRBV7-2 with TRBJ2-7, with 11 bases lining up with TRBD2. CDR1 is SGHTA, CDR2 FQGNSA, per germline. This CDR3 is built from 17 residues. V lost 2 bases to trimming and J lost 0 bases; unmatched junction nucleotides: 6. The CDR3 region is CASSLKLAGGPSYEQYF. The CDR3 coding sequence is TGTGCCAGCAGCTTAAAATTAGCGGGAGGGCCCTCCTACGAGCAGTACTTC. The entire variable domain, with the rest obtained from reference TRBV7-2 and TRBJ2-7, is as follows: GAGVSQSPSNKVTEKGKDVELRCDPISGHTALYWYRQSLGQGLEFLIYFQGNSAPDKSGLPSDRFSAERTGGSVSTLTIQRTQQEDSAVYLCASSLKLAGGPSYEQYFGPGTRLTVT.

This sequence joins TRBV7-9 and TRBJ2-7; 8 nucleotides align to TRBD2. Germline CDR1 and CDR2: SEHNR and FQNEAQ (reference sequence). Trimming took 4 bases from V and 1 from J; bases not matched to a gene: 3. This CDR3 region has 14 residues. The CDR3, as DNA: TGTGCCAGCAGCTCCATAGCGGGGTCCTACGAGCAGTACTTC. Protein: CASSSIAGSYEQYF.

This clonotype was seen ten or more times. Here the CDR3 reads CASSPDGNSYNEQFF. The CDR3 coding sequence is TGTGCCAGCAGCCCAGATGGGAACTCCTACAATGAGCAGTTCTTC. The J gene is TRBJ2-1, the V gene TRBV9; D not certain. Deletions cut 4 bases from V and 0 bases from J, with 11 bases between. The CDR3 is 15 amino acids. In germline, CDR1 is SGDLS, CDR2 YYNGEE.

The table lists this clonotype with a few counts. The rearrangement links TRBV7-2 to TRBJ2-1, with D possibly TRBD2 on 6 matching bases. V shed 4 bases and J shed 12 bases, with 19 bases lying between them. The germline V gene has CDR1 SGHTA and CDR2 FQGNSA. The CDR3 is 14 residues long. The CDR3 sequence: CASSYSQPLARQFF. CDR3 DNA: TGTGCCAGCAGCTATTCACAACCACTAGCTCGGCAGTTCTTC.

The V call is TRBV6-1, the J call TRBJ2-1, with 7 positions matching TRBD1. CDR1 and CDR2 (germline): MNHNS, SASEGT. J gave up 7 bases and V 6 bases, and 12 bases lay outside the gene matches. The CDR3 is 15 amino acids. CDR3 bases: TGTGCCAGCAGCCACAGGGGTTGGTCAGTAAATGAGCAGTTCTTC. Residues: CASSHRGWSVNEQFF.

This clonotype has a handful of counts. This chain links TRBV5-1 with TRBJ2-3; 10 bases are a match to TRBD2. V lost 4 bases and J lost 5; bases outside the gene matches: 13. CDR3 size: 17 residues. Per germline, CDR1 SGHRS and CDR2 YFSETQ. CDR3 region: CASSQRLAGPALDTQYF. CDR3 bases: TGCGCCAGCAGCCAAAGACTAGCGGGCCCAGCCTTAGATACGCAGTATTTT.

The chain couples TRBV20-1 to TRBJ2-3; D call uncertain. The V end was cut by 1 base, the J end by 4 bases, with 9 bases between. The germline V gene encodes CDR1 DFQATT and CDR2 SNEGSKA (reference sequence). This CDR3 is 13 amino acids long. This chain's CDR3 is CSARGGRADTQYF. For the CDR3, the DNA is TGCAGTGCTAGAGGAGGACGGGCAGATACGCAGTATTTT.

This clonotype has a count of ten or more. The V call is TRBV6-5, the J call TRBJ2-5, with 7 nucleotides matching TRBD1. CDR1 is MNHEY and CDR2 is SVGAGI in the germline V gene. V lost 2 bases, J lost 4 bases, and 7 bases stayed unmatched. The CDR3 length is 15 residues. The DNA for the CDR3 is TGTGCCAGCAGTTACACAGGGGCGGTATTAGAGACCCAGTACTTC. This translates into CASSYTGAVLETQYF.

The chain links TRBV5-4 to TRBJ2-5; D not certain. V was clipped by 0 bases and J by 3 bases, with 9 bases between them. Germline V gives CDR1 SGHNT, CDR2 YYREEE (reference sequence). The CDR3 has 14 amino acids. The DNA for the CDR3 is TGTGCCAGCAGCTTGGAACGGTCCGAAGAGACCCAGTACTTC. It is translated as CASSLERSEETQYF.